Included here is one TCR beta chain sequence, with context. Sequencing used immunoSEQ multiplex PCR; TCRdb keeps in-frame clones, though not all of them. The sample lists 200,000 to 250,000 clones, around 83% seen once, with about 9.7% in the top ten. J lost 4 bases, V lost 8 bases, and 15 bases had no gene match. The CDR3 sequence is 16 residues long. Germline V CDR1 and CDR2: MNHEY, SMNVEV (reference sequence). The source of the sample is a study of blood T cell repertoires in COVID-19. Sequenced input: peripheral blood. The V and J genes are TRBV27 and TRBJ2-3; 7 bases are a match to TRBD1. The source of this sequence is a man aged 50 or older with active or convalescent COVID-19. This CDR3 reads CASGRQGPGQADTQYF. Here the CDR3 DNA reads TGTGCCAGCGGACGACAGGGTCCGGGTCAGGCAGATACGCAGTATTTT.